This T cell receptor beta chain was sequenced in a study of blood T cell repertoires in COVID-19. Methods used by the authors: The authors estimated nucleated cell counts from reference gene primer amplification. Sequenced by immunoSEQ multiplex PCR; TCRdb stores in-frame clones only, minus some. V and J calls plus clone size are reproduced from that table; the DNA served to infer D and trimming. This table has some 64,000 clones, around 82% appearing once. Per germline, CDR1 LGHDT and CDR2 YNNKEL (reference sequence). This CDR3 comprises 13 residues. The germline V and J ends were trimmed by 1 base and 3 bases, with 6 bases remaining between them.

The gene calls are TRBV3-1 (or the pseudogene TRBV3-2) and TRBJ1-1; D is uncertain. Sequenced sample: peripheral blood. This TCR was sampled from a man in his sixties with COVID-19, enrolled during active disease. The CDR3 nucleotides are TGTGCCAGCAGCCAAGTCCGGTACACTGAAGCTTTCTTT. Translation: CASSQVRYTEAFF.